This T cell receptor beta chain originates from a study of beta chain features in type 1 diabetes. About this clone: The antigen is unknown.

CD45RO/CCR7/CD25/CD127/CD95/CD27 staining was used to isolate CD4+ naive, central memory, regulatory and stem cell-like memory cells by sorting. Isolated RNA was reverse transcribed in full, so expressed TCRB transcripts were sequenced. TCRdb's copy holds only in-frame clones and misses some; the assay was immunoSEQ multiplex PCR. The data show under 900,000 clones, 15% to 20% seen once. The CDR3 covers 13 residues. CDR1 is MGHDK and CDR2 is SYGVNS in the germline V gene. The germline V and J ends were trimmed by 4 bases and 1 base, with 7 bases remaining between them. Study conclusions and caveats: Lower insertion and higher deletion counts appeared at VDJ junctions in type 1 diabetes patients.

The clonotype comes from a woman between 18 and 29 years old in good health. The specimen sequenced was naive CD4+ T cells from blood. This sequence joins TRBV25-1 and TRBJ1-1; D ambiguous. DNA for the CDR3: TGTGCCAGCAGTGGTCAGCCGAACACTGAAGCTTTCTTT. It translates to CASSGQPNTEAFF. Based on the CDR3 plus reference TRBV25-1 and TRBJ1-1, the full variable domain is EADIYQTPRYLVIGTGKKITLECSQTMGHDKMYWYQQDPGMELHLIHYSYGVNSTEKGDLSSESTVSRIRTEHFPLTLESARPSHTSQYLCASSGQPNTEAFFGQGTRLTVV.